Shown below are 19 T cell receptor beta chains from a single sample sequenced in a study of blood T cells in healthy people across ages. A J-beta primer mix and a sample-barcoded 5' primer were used in a second PCR of about 7 to 11 cycles. Each CDR3 protein is one row after TCRdb ran MiXCR on the 5' RACE reads. The sample yields 850,000 or so distinct CDR3 sequences, about 30% seen once. The sequencing input was blood. The origin of the receptors is a woman of 80 years or more in good health.

The table lists this clonotype with a few counts. This chain links TRBV7-2 with TRBJ1-5; D ambiguous. The germline V gene has CDR1 SGHTA and CDR2 FQGNSA. CDR3 length: 15 residues. Trimming removed 5 bases from V and 6 bases from J, with 17 bases in between. The CDR3 spells CASSREIWDLQPQHF. The CDR3 DNA sequence: TGTGCCAGCAGCCGGGAAATCTGGGATCTTCAGCCCCAGCATTTT. Full variable domain (outside the CDR3, taken from reference TRBV7-2 and TRBJ1-5): GAGVSQSPSNKVTEKGKDVELRCDPISGHTALYWYRQSLGQGLEFLIYFQGNSAPDKSGLPSDRFSAERTGGSVSTLTIQRTQQEDSAVYLCASSREIWDLQPQHFGDGTRLSIL.

This chain uses TRBV14 with TRBJ2-6; 11 bases are shared with TRBD1. Germline V gene lookup returns CDR1 SGHDN and CDR2 FVKESK. J gave up 0 bases and V 3 bases, and 4 bases lay outside the gene matches. This CDR3 is built from 18 residues. The CDR3 sequence is CASSHSGQGVSGANVLTF. For the CDR3, the DNA is TGTGCCAGCAGCCACTCGGGACAGGGGGTCTCTGGGGCCAACGTCCTGACTTTC.

The V and J genes are TRBV2 and TRBJ1-6; a possible D gene is TRBD1 (5 bases). The CDR3 loop spans 15 amino acids. V was shortened by 4 bases and J by 11 bases, with 18 bases between the two germline ends. Germline-derived CDR1 and CDR2 are SNHLY and FYNNEI. CDR3 protein: CASSGLGISGAPLHF. The CDR3 DNA reads TGTGCCAGCAGTGGACTGGGAATCTCGGGGGCACCCCTCCACTTT. Complete variable domain (other parts from reference TRBV2 and TRBJ1-6): EPEVTQTPSHQVTQMGQEVILRCVPISNHLYFYWYRQILGQKVEFLVSFYNNEISEKSEIFDDQFSVERPDGSNFTLKIRSTKLEDSAMYFCASSGLGISGAPLHFGNGTRLTVT.

This clonotype was counted at least ten times. The rearrangement links TRBV20-1 to TRBJ1-2; D ambiguous. The germline V gene encodes CDR1 DFQATT and CDR2 SNEGSKA (reference sequence). V lost 0 bases and J 6 bases, leaving 14 bases between the germline ends. The CDR3 extends over 14 amino acids. This CDR3 is CSARDSTELNGYTF. The CDR3 DNA follows: TGCAGTGCTAGAGATTCTACAGAATTAAATGGCTACACCTTC.

A word on this clonotype: This clone may be a read error of a much larger clone one base away. The chain couples TRBV20-1 to TRBJ2-7, with 10 bases aligning to TRBD2. This CDR3 contains 14 residues. V lost 2 bases and J lost 7; bases outside the gene matches: 8. The V gene's germline CDR1 is DFQATT and CDR2 SNEGSKA (reference sequence). The CDR3 loop reads CSARTLAGYNEQYF. For the CDR3, the DNA is TGCAGTGCTAGAACACTAGCGGGGTACAATGAGCAGTACTTC.

This clonotype was counted a few times. V is TRBV12-3 or TRBV12-4 and J is TRBJ1-5; D unclear. The CDR3 length is 17 residues. V lost 0 bases to trimming and J lost 5 bases, with 17 bases between them. CDR3 in DNA: TGTGCCAGCAGTTTAGCGCGTAACGGGAAGGCGTATCAGCCCCAGCATTTT. Translation gives CASSLARNGKAYQPQHF.

This clonotype has at least ten counts. CDR3 bases: TGCAGTGCTACGGACGCCTACGAGCAGTACTTC. It is translated as CSATDAYEQYF. The V gene is TRBV20-1, the J gene TRBJ2-7; D unresolved. V lost 4 bases, J lost 2 bases, and 6 bases lay in between. The CDR3 has 11 amino acids. Per germline, CDR1 DFQATT and CDR2 SNEGSKA (reference sequence).

At least ten counts were recorded for this clonotype. The gene calls are TRBV7-9 and TRBJ2-3; TRBD2 might be the D (5 bases). In germline, CDR1 is SEHNR, CDR2 FQNEAQ (reference sequence). Trimming cost V 6 bases and J 2 bases, with 15 bases left between them. CDR3 length equals 15 residues. CDR3: CASSLHRGTTDTQYF. CDR3 sequence (DNA): TGTGCCAGCAGTCTGCATCGGGGAACCACAGATACGCAGTATTTT. The full variable domain, with the rest looked up from reference TRBV7-9 and TRBJ2-3, is DTGVSQNPRHKITKRGQNVTFRCDPISEHNRLYWYRQTLGQGPEFLTYFQNEAQLEKSRLLSDRFSAERPKGSFSTLEIQRTEQGDSAMYLCASSLHRGTTDTQYFGPGTRLTVL.

This sequence joins TRBV7-9 and TRBJ1-4; D remains ambiguous. V was trimmed by 4 bases and J by 8 bases, leaving 14 bases between them. The CDR3 is 14 amino acids. Germline assignment: CDR1 SEHNR and CDR2 FQNEAQ (reference sequence). The CDR3 DNA follows: TGTGCCAGCAGCTGGTCGGGAAACACCGAAAAACTGTTTTTT. Translating it yields CASSWSGNTEKLFF.

The gene calls are TRBV29-1 and TRBJ1-1, with TRBD1 as a possible D gene (5 bases). Germline CDR1 and CDR2: SQVTM and ANQGSEA. The length of the CDR3 is 12 residues. Trimming stripped 3 bases from V and 6 bases from J, with 11 bases between. The CDR3 here is CSVEAGGPEAFF. The CDR3 region has the DNA TGCAGCGTTGAGGCGGGGGGACCTGAAGCTTTCTTT.

A single count supports this clonotype. This chain links TRBV12-3 or TRBV12-4 with TRBJ2-4; 7 bases match TRBD1. This CDR3 contains 13 residues. V was pared by 7 bases and J by 15 bases, with 15 bases of the junction left unmatched. CDR3 sequence (DNA): TGTGCCAGCAACCCGACAGGGAGAGAGACCCGGTACTTC. It is translated as CASNPTGRETRYF.

There are a few counts of this clonotype. The V call is TRBV7-9, the J call TRBJ1-4; 7 nucleotides line up with TRBD1. V shed 5 bases and J 7 bases; nucleotides not matched to a gene: 16. The CDR3 runs 17 residues. Germline CDR1 reads SEHNR; CDR2 reads FQNEAQ (reference sequence). CDR3 nucleotides: TGTGCCAGCAGCCCAAGACAGGGCACTACCGGAAGTGAAAAACTGTTTTTT. It yields the protein CASSPRQGTTGSEKLFF.

The chain couples TRBV10-3 to TRBJ2-2, with 7 bases matching TRBD1. The germline CDR1 and CDR2 sequences are ENHRY and SYGVKD. This CDR3 spans 15 amino acids. V was pared by 6 bases and J by 5 bases, with 9 bases of the junction left unmatched. The DNA for the CDR3 is TGTGCCATCAGAGGGACAGACAAACTGACCGGGGAGCTGTTTTTT. As protein: CAIRGTDKLTGELFF.

The table lists this clonotype with many counts. The chain uses TRBV7-9 and TRBJ1-2; 9 bases agree with TRBD1. Trimming removed 5 bases from V and 5 bases from J; junction bases left unmatched: 9. Germline V gene data show CDR1 as SEHNR and CDR2 as FQNEAQ (reference sequence). This CDR3 is 15 amino acids long. CDR3 sequence (DNA): TGTGCCAGCAGCCAGTCCGGGACAGGGAGGTATGGCTACACCTTC. Translation: CASSQSGTGRYGYTF. Drawing the rest from reference TRBV7-9 and TRBJ1-2, the complete variable domain is DTGVSQNPRHKITKRGQNVTFRCDPISEHNRLYWYRQTLGQGPEFLTYFQNEAQLEKSRLLSDRFSAERPKGSFSTLEIQRTEQGDSAMYLCASSQSGTGRYGYTFGSGTRLTVV.

This rearrangement joins TRBV5-6 to TRBJ2-7; tentative D call: TRBD1 (6 bases). Germline V gives CDR1 SGHDT, CDR2 YYEEEE. The CDR3 is 15 residues long. V lost 4 bases to trimming and J lost 2 bases, with 16 bases between them. CDR3 coding DNA: TGTGCCAGCAGCCAAAGGAGGAAGGGGGCCTACGAGCAGTACTTC. This codes for CASSQRRKGAYEQYF.

This clonotype has a single count. The chain uses TRBV20-1 and TRBJ1-1; weak D call: TRBD1 (6 bases). The V gene's germline CDR1 is DFQATT and CDR2 SNEGSKA (reference sequence). V was trimmed by 7 bases and J by 1 base, leaving 13 bases between them. The CDR3 consists of 13 residues. The CDR3 here is CSEQGQGNTEAFF. CDR3 bases: TGCAGTGAACAGGGCCAGGGGAACACTGAAGCTTTCTTT.

The chain employs TRBV6-2 or TRBV6-3 and TRBJ2-5; 9 bases line up with TRBD1. J lost 1 base, V lost 2 bases, and 5 bases had no gene match. The CDR3 extends over 16 amino acids. Germline V gene lookup returns CDR1 MNHEY and CDR2 SVGEGT. Here the CDR3 DNA reads TGTGCCAGCAGTTACGGGGGGACAGGGCTCCAAGAGACCCAGTACTTC. Translated: CASSYGGTGLQETQYF.

This clonotype was recorded at least ten times. The CDR3 is CASSLLRGGNYGYTF. The CDR3 DNA follows: TGTGCCAGCAGTTTATTAAGAGGGGGTAACTATGGCTACACCTTC. This chain uses TRBV12-3 or TRBV12-4 with TRBJ1-2; D possibly corresponds to TRBD1 (6 bases). Trimming took off 2 bases at V and 1 base at J, with 11 bases between the two ends. The CDR3 has 15 amino acids.

Many counts were recorded for this clonotype. The CDR3 sequence: CAISGQALMNTEAFF. CDR3 nucleotide sequence: TGTGCCATCAGTGGACAGGCATTAATGAACACTGAAGCTTTCTTT. This chain connects TRBV10-3 to TRBJ1-1, with D tentatively TRBD1 (6 bases). The germline gives CDR1 ENHRY, CDR2 SYGVKD. This CDR3 has 15 amino acids. With 4 bases removed from V and 0 bases from J, the gap between germline ends came to 12 bases.